Included here is one T cell receptor (beta chain) sequence, with context. The data are from a study of T cell changes during pregnancy in multiple sclerosis. The table came from immunoSEQ multiplex PCR; TCRdb's copy has only in-frame clones and leaves some out. Of some 74,000 clones in the sample, roughly 92% were seen once. Losses at the gene ends were 4 bases for V and 3 bases for J; bases not matched to a gene: 8. Germline loops: CDR1 SGHRS, CDR2 YFSETQ. CDR3 length: 15 amino acids. The source material was peripheral blood, sampled after pregnancy. The TCR was taken from a female donor in good health, enrolled as a control in a pregnancy study. This rearrangement joins TRBV5-1 to TRBJ1-2, with TRBD1 matching 8 bases. The CDR3 nucleotides are TGCGCCAGCAGCACCGGACAGGGCAGTTACTATGGCTACACCTTC. Translated, it gives CASSTGQGSYYGYTF.